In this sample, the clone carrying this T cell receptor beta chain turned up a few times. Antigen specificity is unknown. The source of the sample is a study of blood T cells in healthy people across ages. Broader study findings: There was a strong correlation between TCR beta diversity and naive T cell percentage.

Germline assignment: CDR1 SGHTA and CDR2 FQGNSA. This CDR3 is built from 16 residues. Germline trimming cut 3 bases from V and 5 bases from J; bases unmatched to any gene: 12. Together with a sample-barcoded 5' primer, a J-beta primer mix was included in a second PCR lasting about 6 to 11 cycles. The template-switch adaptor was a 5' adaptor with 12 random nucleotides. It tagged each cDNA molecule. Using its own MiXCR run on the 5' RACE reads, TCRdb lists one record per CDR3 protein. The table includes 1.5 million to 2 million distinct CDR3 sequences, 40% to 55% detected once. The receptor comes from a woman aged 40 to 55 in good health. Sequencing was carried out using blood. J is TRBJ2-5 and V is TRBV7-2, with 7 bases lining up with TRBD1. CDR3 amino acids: CASSLGRTGPEETQYF. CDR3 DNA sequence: TGTGCCAGCAGCTTGGGACGGACAGGCCCGGAGGAGACCCAGTACTTC.